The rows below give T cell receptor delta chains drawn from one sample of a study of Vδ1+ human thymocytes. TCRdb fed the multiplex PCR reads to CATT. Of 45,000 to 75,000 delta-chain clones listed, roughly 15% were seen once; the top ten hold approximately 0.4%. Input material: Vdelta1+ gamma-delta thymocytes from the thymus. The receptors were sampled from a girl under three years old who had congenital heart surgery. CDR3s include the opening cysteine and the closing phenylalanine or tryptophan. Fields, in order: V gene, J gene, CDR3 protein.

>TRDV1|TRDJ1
CALGERSGGYASYTDKLIF
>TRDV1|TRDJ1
CALGELPGTLEGCSSPPGTDKLIF
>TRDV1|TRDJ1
CALGGGGYPLGSDKLIF
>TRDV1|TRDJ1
CALGGLRGIRMYTDKLIF
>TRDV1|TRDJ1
CALGERRLLTPLGDSHTDKLIF
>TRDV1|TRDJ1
CALGVNLRRGSSTDKLIF
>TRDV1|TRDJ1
CALGELLAPRVTDKLIF
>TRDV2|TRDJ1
CACDTGGWAPPGLADVLTDKLIF
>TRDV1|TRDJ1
CALGPLLPLLGDKCTDKLIF
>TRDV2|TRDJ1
CATDGAPSPYTDKLIF
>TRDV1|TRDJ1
CALGEHTYGGPNWGIPNDKLIF
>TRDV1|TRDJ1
CALGECTLGRLGDTDKLIF
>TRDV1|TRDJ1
CALGELMQGTDKLIF
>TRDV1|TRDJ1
CALGDSTGDMMSHKLIF
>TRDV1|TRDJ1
CALGELARLLLGANTDKLIF
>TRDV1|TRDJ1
CALGERGYALGVPDKLIF
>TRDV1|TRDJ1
CALGEPNRGGPADKLIF
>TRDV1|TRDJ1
CALGEPFPLGDRFSTDTDKLIF
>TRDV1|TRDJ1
CALGKGPHPYWGIGVDLKLIF
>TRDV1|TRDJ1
CALGRGYPKYWGILTSNTDKLIF
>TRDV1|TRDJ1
CALGELAGVLGFHPFPDKLIF
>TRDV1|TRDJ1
CALGAGGGFPTGGDKLIF
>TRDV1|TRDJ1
CALGELAHSNLGDRDSDKLIF
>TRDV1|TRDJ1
CALLPYSYSVLGDTQKGRADKLIF
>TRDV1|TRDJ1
CALGESSLSWGIREGPKLIF
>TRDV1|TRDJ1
CALGAFSTDKLIF
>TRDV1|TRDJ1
CALGESSPRDRRGIPNPDKLIF
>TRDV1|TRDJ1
CALGELIPTFPGDPTQYTDKLIF
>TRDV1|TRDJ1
CALGDDSYRRGLYTDKLIF
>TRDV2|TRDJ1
CACDTDWGIRVRNKLIF
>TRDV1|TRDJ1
CALGEPFSLDFMRSFRLGDTLYTDKLIF
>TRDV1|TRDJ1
CALGPLFPVADKLIF
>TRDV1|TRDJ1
CALGFQGPDTDKLIF
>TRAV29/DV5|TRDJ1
CAATQGDAYGPYVLPCTDKLIF
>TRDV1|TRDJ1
CALGEPISYRTGGGRYTDKLIF
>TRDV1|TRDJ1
CALGETQPYRPQYTDKLIF
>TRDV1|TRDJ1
CALGEPHFLRSTGAPTSDKLIF
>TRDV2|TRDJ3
CACDIAGLLGDTVVNGDTRQMFF
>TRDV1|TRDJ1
CALGEYPRWGIMARKLIF
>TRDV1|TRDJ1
CALGELGGILTRLIF
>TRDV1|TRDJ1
CALGELSVRFWGISPDKLIF
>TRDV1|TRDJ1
CALGPYYTSDCSDKLIF
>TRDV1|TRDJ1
CALGEPILLVRLGATDKPIF
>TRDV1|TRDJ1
CALGVRYGWGIPYADKLIF
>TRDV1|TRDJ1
CALGEFLGYTDKPIF
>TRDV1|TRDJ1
CALGELLTFGTGGYAKLIF
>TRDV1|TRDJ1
CALGEFYYGSPGGPGELIF
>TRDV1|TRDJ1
CALGEIYVWGILSSDKLIF
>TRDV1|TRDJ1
CALGDYRRLGTDKLIF
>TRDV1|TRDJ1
CALGECVPARTGGYGSDKLIF
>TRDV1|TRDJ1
CALGEGGWSGRYDLHTDKLIF
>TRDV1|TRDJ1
CALGDRPGPLYWGANVTDKLIF
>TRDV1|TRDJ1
CALGGPPYWGIRDDKLIF
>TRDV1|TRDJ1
CALGSSEPWGTGRYTDKLIF
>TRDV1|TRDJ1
CALGTPSHNTSGALLTDKLIF